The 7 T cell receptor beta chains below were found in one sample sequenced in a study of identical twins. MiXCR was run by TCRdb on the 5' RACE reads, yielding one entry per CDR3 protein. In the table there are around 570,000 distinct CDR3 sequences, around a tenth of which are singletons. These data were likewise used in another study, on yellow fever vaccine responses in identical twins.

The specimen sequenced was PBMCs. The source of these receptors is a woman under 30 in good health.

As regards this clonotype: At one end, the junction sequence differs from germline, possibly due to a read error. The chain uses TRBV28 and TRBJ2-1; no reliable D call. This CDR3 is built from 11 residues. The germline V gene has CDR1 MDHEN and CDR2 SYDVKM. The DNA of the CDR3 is TGTGCCAGCAGTTTGGGGTACGAGCAGATCTTC. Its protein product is CASSLGYEQIF.

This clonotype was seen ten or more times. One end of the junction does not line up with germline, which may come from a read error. The CDR3 region is CASSLSTGKLFF. The CDR3 DNA reads TGTGCCAGCAGTTTGTCAACCGGGAAGCTGTTTTTT. The rearrangement links TRBV12-3 or TRBV12-4 to TRBJ2-2; a possible D gene is TRBD2 (5 bases). The CDR3 is 12 amino acids.

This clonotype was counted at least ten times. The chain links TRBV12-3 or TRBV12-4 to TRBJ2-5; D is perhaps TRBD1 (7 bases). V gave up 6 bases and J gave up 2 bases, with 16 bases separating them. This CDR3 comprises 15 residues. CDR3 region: CASSMGQGGQETQYF. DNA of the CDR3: TGTGCCAGCAGCATGGGGCAGGGGGGTCAAGAGACCCAGTACTTC.

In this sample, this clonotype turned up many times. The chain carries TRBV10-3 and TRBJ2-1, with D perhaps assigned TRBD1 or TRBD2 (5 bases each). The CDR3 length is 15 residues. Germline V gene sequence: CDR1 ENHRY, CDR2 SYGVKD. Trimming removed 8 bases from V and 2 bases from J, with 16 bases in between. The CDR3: CAISEGTDPYNEQFF. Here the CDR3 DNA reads TGTGCCATCTCCGAAGGGACGGATCCCTACAATGAGCAGTTCTTC.

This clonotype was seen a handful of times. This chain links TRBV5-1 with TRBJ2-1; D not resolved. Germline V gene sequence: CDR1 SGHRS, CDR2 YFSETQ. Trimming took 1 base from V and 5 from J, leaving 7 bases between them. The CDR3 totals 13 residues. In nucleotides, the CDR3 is TGCGCCAGCAGCTTGAACGCTAACAATGAGCAGTTCTTC. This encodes CASSLNANNEQFF.

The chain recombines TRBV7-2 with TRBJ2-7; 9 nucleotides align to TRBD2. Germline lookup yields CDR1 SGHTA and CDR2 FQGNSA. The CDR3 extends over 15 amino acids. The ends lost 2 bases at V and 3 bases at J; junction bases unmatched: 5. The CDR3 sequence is CASSLMAGGGYEQYF. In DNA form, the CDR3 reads TGTGCCAGCAGCTTAATGGCGGGAGGGGGCTACGAGCAGTACTTC. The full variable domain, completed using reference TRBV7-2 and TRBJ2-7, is GAGVSQSPSNKVTEKGKDVELRCDPISGHTALYWYRQSLGQGLEFLIYFQGNSAPDKSGLPSDRFSAERTGGSVSTLTIQRTQQEDSAVYLCASSLMAGGGYEQYFGPGTRLTVT.

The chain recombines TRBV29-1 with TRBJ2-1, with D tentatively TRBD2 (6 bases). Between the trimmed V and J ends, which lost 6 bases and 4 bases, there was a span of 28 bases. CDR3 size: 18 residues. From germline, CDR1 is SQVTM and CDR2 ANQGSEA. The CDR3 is CSVPAGVGLTGRYNEQFF. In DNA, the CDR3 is TGCAGCGTCCCAGCGGGTGTGGGGCTCACCGGGAGATACAATGAGCAGTTCTTC.